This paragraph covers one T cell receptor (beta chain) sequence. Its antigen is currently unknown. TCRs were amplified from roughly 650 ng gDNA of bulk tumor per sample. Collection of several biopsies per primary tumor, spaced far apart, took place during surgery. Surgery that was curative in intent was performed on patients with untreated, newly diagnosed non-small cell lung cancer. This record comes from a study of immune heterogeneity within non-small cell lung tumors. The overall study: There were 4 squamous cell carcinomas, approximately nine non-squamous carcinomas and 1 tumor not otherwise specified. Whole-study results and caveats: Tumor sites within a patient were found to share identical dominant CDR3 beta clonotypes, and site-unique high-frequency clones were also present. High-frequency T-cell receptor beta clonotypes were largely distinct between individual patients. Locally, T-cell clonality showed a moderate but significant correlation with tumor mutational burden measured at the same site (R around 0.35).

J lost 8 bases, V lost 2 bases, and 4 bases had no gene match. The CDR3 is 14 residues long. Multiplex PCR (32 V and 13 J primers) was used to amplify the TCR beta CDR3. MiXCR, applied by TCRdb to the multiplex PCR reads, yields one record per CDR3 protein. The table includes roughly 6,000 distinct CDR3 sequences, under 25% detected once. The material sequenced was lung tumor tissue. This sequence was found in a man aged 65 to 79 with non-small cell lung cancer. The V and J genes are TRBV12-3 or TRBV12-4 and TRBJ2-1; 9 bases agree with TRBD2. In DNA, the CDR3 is TGTGCCAGCAGTTTATCGCGGGGGGGGGATGAGCAGTTCTTC. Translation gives CASSLSRGGDEQFF.